Listed below are T cell receptor beta chains from one sample, sequenced in a study of blood T cell repertoires in COVID-19. Produced via immunoSEQ multiplex PCR; TCRdb's table is partial and in-frame only. The table has approximately 180,000 clones, approximately 84% seen once; the top ten hold roughly 1.2%. The sample was PBMCs or T cells enriched from blood (not recorded which). The receptors stem from a human donor with acute COVID-19. The donor label of this sample is uncertain. Each CDR3 is given with its conserved first and last residue. Fields, in order: D gene, clone size, V gene, J gene, CDR3 DNA, CDR3 protein. The D gene is left open where the match is weak. Clone size is stated in some rows and not others, as once, few, many or a class when expanded.

d_call: TRBD2
clone_size: .
v_call: TRBV11-2
j_call: TRBJ2-1
cdr3_nt: TGTGCCAGCAGCGAACTAGCGGGGGACTACAATGAGCAGTTCTTC
cdr3_aa: CASSELAGDYNEQFF

d_call: .
clone_size: .
v_call: TRBV4-2
j_call: TRBJ2-3
cdr3_nt: TGTGCCAGCAGCCAAGATCTGTCTAGTGGGGCATGGGCATCGCAGTATTTT
cdr3_aa: CASSQDLSSGAWASQYF

d_call: TRBD1
clone_size: .
v_call: TRBV6-5
j_call: TRBJ1-1
cdr3_nt: TGTGCCAGCCTCGACAGGGAAGACCTGAACACTGAAGCTTTCTTT
cdr3_aa: CASLDREDLNTEAFF

d_call: TRBD2
clone_size: .
v_call: TRBV7-3
j_call: TRBJ2-3
cdr3_nt: TGTGCCAGCAGCCTTGGAGGAAGCGGGGACGGGGATACGCAGTATTTT
cdr3_aa: CASSLGGSGDGDTQYF

d_call: .
clone_size: .
v_call: TRBV29-1
j_call: TRBJ1-3
cdr3_nt: TGCAGCGCTTCAGATCGTCGGGGTGGGAGCTCTGGAAACACCATATATTTT
cdr3_aa: CSASDRRGGSSGNTIYF

d_call: TRBD1
clone_size: few
v_call: TRBV19
j_call: TRBJ1-5
cdr3_nt: TGTGCCAGTAGTATAGAGAACAGGGGCCCACAACCCCAGCATTTT
cdr3_aa: CASSIENRGPQPQHF

d_call: TRBD1
clone_size: .
v_call: TRBV6-5
j_call: TRBJ2-7
cdr3_nt: TGTGCCAGCAGGGGGACAGGGGGCTCCTACGAGCAGTACTTC
cdr3_aa: CASRGTGGSYEQYF

d_call: TRBD1
clone_size: .
v_call: TRBV10-1
j_call: TRBJ2-1
cdr3_nt: TGCGCCAGCAGCGCAGTTGGGGACAGCCTGGACAATGAGCAGTTCTTC
cdr3_aa: CASSAVGDSLDNEQFF

d_call: TRBD1
clone_size: .
v_call: TRBV9
j_call: TRBJ1-1
cdr3_nt: TGTGCCAGCAGCAGGTTAACAGGGGACACTGAAGCTTTCTTT
cdr3_aa: CASSRLTGDTEAFF

d_call: .
clone_size: .
v_call: TRBV7-9
j_call: TRBJ1-1
cdr3_nt: TGTGCCAGCAGCTTAGCTACAGGGACTATCTGGGCTTTCTTT
cdr3_aa: CASSLATGTIWAFF

d_call: .
clone_size: .
v_call: TRBV27
j_call: TRBJ1-2
cdr3_nt: TGTGCCAGCCGAAACTCGGACACCTATGGCTACACCTTC
cdr3_aa: CASRNSDTYGYTF

d_call: .
clone_size: .
v_call: TRBV9
j_call: TRBJ2-7
cdr3_nt: TGTGCCAGCAACCGGGACGTGGGGGGCTACGAGCAGTACTTC
cdr3_aa: CASNRDVGGYEQYF

d_call: .
clone_size: .
v_call: TRBV21-1
j_call: TRBJ2-1
cdr3_nt: TGTGCCAGCGGGACAGGGGAGGTCAATGAGCAGTTCTTC
cdr3_aa: CASGTGEVNEQFF

d_call: .
clone_size: few
v_call: TRBV27
j_call: TRBJ1-1
cdr3_nt: TGTGCCAGCAGTTTATCGGTGGGCATCGAAGCTTTCTTT
cdr3_aa: CASSLSVGIEAFF

d_call: .
clone_size: .
v_call: TRBV4-1
j_call: TRBJ2-3
cdr3_nt: TGCGCCAGCAGCCCTTCGGGGGGCACAGATACGCAGTATTTT
cdr3_aa: CASSPSGGTDTQYF

d_call: .
clone_size: .
v_call: TRBV3-1/TRBV3-2
j_call: TRBJ1-5
cdr3_nt: TGTGCCAGCAGCCAAGGCGGAAATCAGCCCCAGCATTTT
cdr3_aa: CASSQGGNQPQHF

d_call: .
clone_size: .
v_call: TRBV7-9
j_call: TRBJ1-5
cdr3_nt: TGTGCCAGCAGCTTAGCAGGGGCATGGCCCCAGCATTTT
cdr3_aa: CASSLAGAWPQHF

d_call: TRBD2
clone_size: .
v_call: TRBV5-5
j_call: TRBJ2-1
cdr3_nt: TGTGCCAGCAGCTTTGGGACTAGCGGGGAGTACAATGAGCAGTTCTTC
cdr3_aa: CASSFGTSGEYNEQFF

d_call: .
clone_size: .
v_call: TRBV6-5
j_call: TRBJ1-2
cdr3_nt: TGTGCCAGCAGAACGGACTGGGACTATGGCTACACCTTC
cdr3_aa: CASRTDWDYGYTF

d_call: .
clone_size: .
v_call: TRBV6-4
j_call: TRBJ1-1
cdr3_nt: TGTGCCAGCAGGCGAGAGGGGAACACTGAAGCTTTCTTT
cdr3_aa: CASRREGNTEAFF

d_call: TRBD2
clone_size: .
v_call: TRBV19
j_call: TRBJ2-1
cdr3_nt: TGTGCCAGTAGTCTCCAGGGTAGCGGGGGGGTTGGTGAGCAGTTCTTC
cdr3_aa: CASSLQGSGGVGEQFF

d_call: .
clone_size: .
v_call: TRBV5-6
j_call: TRBJ2-7
cdr3_nt: TGTGCCAGCAGCTTGCTCCAGGGCCTACTATACGAGCAGTACTTC
cdr3_aa: CASSLLQGLLYEQYF

d_call: TRBD1
clone_size: .
v_call: TRBV10-1
j_call: TRBJ1-3
cdr3_nt: TGCGCCAGCAGTGAGGCGACAGGGGGCATCTCTGGAAACACCATATATTTT
cdr3_aa: CASSEATGGISGNTIYF

d_call: TRBD1
clone_size: .
v_call: TRBV10-3
j_call: TRBJ1-2
cdr3_nt: TGTGCCATCAGTGTTTACGGGACAGGGGGAGGCTACACCTTC
cdr3_aa: CAISVYGTGGGYTF

d_call: .
clone_size: once
v_call: TRBV19
j_call: TRBJ2-3
cdr3_nt: TGTGCCAGTAGTAGCAGGGTTGGGGATACGCAGTATTTT
cdr3_aa: CASSSRVGDTQYF

d_call: TRBD2
clone_size: .
v_call: TRBV5-4
j_call: TRBJ2-1
cdr3_nt: TGTGCCAGCAGCGCCGGGACTACCCCCGGTGAGCAGTTCTTC
cdr3_aa: CASSAGTTPGEQFF

d_call: .
clone_size: .
v_call: TRBV30
j_call: TRBJ2-5
cdr3_nt: TGTGCCTGGAGTTTTAGGGGGCAAGAGACCCAGTACTTC
cdr3_aa: CAWSFRGQETQYF

d_call: TRBD2
clone_size: .
v_call: TRBV9
j_call: TRBJ2-1
cdr3_nt: TGTGCCAGCAGCGGGACTAGGCTGTTCTTC
cdr3_aa: CASSGTRLFF

d_call: TRBD1
clone_size: .
v_call: TRBV5-1
j_call: TRBJ1-1
cdr3_nt: TGCGCCAGCAGCTTGACTTCCGCATCGACAGGGGCGTGGACTGAAGCTTTCTTT
cdr3_aa: CASSLTSASTGAWTEAFF

d_call: TRBD1
clone_size: .
v_call: TRBV4-2
j_call: TRBJ1-2
cdr3_nt: TGTGCCAGCAGCCAAGAAATACAGGGGGCAGGTATTGGCTACACCTTC
cdr3_aa: CASSQEIQGAGIGYTF

d_call: .
clone_size: .
v_call: TRBV18
j_call: TRBJ1-1
cdr3_nt: TGTGCCAGCTCACCGAGGGGGGGCATGAACACTGAAGCTTTCTTT
cdr3_aa: CASSPRGGMNTEAFF

d_call: TRBD1
clone_size: .
v_call: TRBV7-9
j_call: TRBJ1-4
cdr3_nt: TGTGCCAGCAGCTTAGACCGTAGGGACAGGGGGCGGCAAAATGAAAAACTGTTTTTT
cdr3_aa: CASSLDRRDRGRQNEKLFF

d_call: .
clone_size: .
v_call: TRBV11-2
j_call: TRBJ2-2
cdr3_nt: TGTGCCAGCAGCTTAGTGGCGGCCTCGAACACCGGGGAGCTGTTTTTT
cdr3_aa: CASSLVAASNTGELFF

d_call: TRBD1
clone_size: .
v_call: TRBV6-6
j_call: TRBJ2-3
cdr3_nt: TGTGCCAGCAGTTACCCTAGACAGGGGGCAGATACGCAGTATTTT
cdr3_aa: CASSYPRQGADTQYF

d_call: .
clone_size: .
v_call: TRBV6-2/TRBV6-3
j_call: TRBJ2-2
cdr3_nt: TGTGCCAGCAGTTACTCGAGGGGGGGCCTGAACACCGGGGAGCTGTTTTTT
cdr3_aa: CASSYSRGGLNTGELFF

d_call: .
clone_size: .
v_call: TRBV27
j_call: TRBJ2-5
cdr3_nt: TGTGCCAGCAGTTCCGTCCTACAGGGATTGGAGACCCTGTACTTC
cdr3_aa: CASSSVLQGLETLYF

d_call: .
clone_size: .
v_call: TRBV18
j_call: TRBJ1-4
cdr3_nt: TGTGCCAGCTCACCGAGACAGGCTAATGAAAAACTGTTTTTT
cdr3_aa: CASSPRQANEKLFF

d_call: .
clone_size: .
v_call: TRBV5-1
j_call: TRBJ1-1
cdr3_nt: TGCGCCAGCAGCTTGGCCACTACCGGAGGGACTGAAGCTTTCTTT
cdr3_aa: CASSLATTGGTEAFF